The T cell receptor beta chain under discussion was sequenced for a study of cytomegalovirus exposure and HLA in healthy donors. Across the whole study: Roughly 85 million unique TCRs from HLA-typed donors made up an early data release. Overall study results and limits: Some public TCRs appeared in many individuals, while most sequences were rare.

In regard to this clone: The antigen remains unidentified.

The study ran its PCR with 60 Vbeta and 13 Jbeta primers. Sequencing was performed with immunoSEQ multiplex PCR; in TCRdb, only in-frame clones are kept and a portion is missing. This sample has 100,000 to 150,000 clones, with about 70% found just once. Sequencing used PBMCs. This sequence originates from a woman aged 55-69 years in good health and CMV-seropositive.

CDR3 region: CASSPDNYNEQFF. The CDR3 DNA reads as TGCGCCAGCAGCCCCGACAACTACAATGAGCAGTTCTTC. This chain joins TRBV4-1 and TRBJ2-1; D gene uncertain. This CDR3 region has 13 residues. The germline V gene has CDR1 MGHRA and CDR2 YSYEKL. V was cut by 4 bases and J by 3 bases, with 7 bases left in between.